These 25 T cell receptor beta chains originate from one sample sequenced in a study of T-cell memory formation after mild COVID-19. Each CDR3 protein gets one entry after TCRdb re-called the 5' RACE reads with MiXCR. The data show approximately 260,000 distinct CDR3 sequences, with over 15% seen just once and around 3.4% held by the top ten. The sequencing input was PBMCs or a T cell subset sorted from them (not recorded which). The receptors here all came from a man younger than 35 who had mild COVID-19 (a few samples of this study predate the infection). Cell type and time point are not known.

This clonotype turned up a few times. The chain employs TRBV6-5 and TRBJ1-2, with TRBD1 identical over 9 bases. Germline CDR1 and CDR2: MNHEY and SVGAGI. V shed 9 bases and J 11 bases; nucleotides not matched to a gene: 13. CDR3 size: 13 residues. CDR3 nucleotides: TGTGCCAGTGCCCGGACAGGGGCGACCCGGTACACCTTC. Translating it yields CASARTGATRYTF.

This clonotype was recorded many times. V and J are TRBV12-3 or TRBV12-4 and TRBJ2-7; 8 nucleotides agree with TRBD2. The CDR3 loop spans 17 amino acids. With V trimmed by 7 bases and J by 3 bases, 17 bases remained unmatched. CDR3 region: CASTRGGRGTNVYEQYV. In nucleotides, the CDR3 is TGTGCCAGCACTCGGGGGGGCCGAGGAACGAATGTCTACGAGCAGTACGTC.

This clonotype was recorded many times. V gene TRBV7-8 combines with J gene TRBJ2-3; TRBD1 agrees at 8 bases. The CDR3 is made up of 14 amino acids. Trimming removed 2 bases from V and 3 bases from J; junction bases left unmatched: 1. Germline CDR1 is SGHVS and CDR2 is FQNEAQ. CDR3 nucleotides: TGTGCCAGCAGCTTACAGGGGGCTACAGATACGCAGTATTTT. Protein: CASSLQGATDTQYF.

This sequence joins TRBV6-5 and TRBJ2-1; no reliable D call. Trimming took 6 bases from V and 3 from J, leaving 9 bases between them. Germline V lookup: CDR1 MNHEY, CDR2 SVGAGI. The CDR3 consists of 13 residues. CDR3 nucleotides: TGTGCCAGCAGGGATCAGAGCTACAATGAGCAGTTCTTC. Its protein is CASRDQSYNEQFF.

The V and J genes are TRBV24-1 and TRBJ2-3; 14 nucleotides agree with TRBD2. Germline assignment: CDR1 KGHDR and CDR2 SFDVKD. The CDR3 runs to 16 residues. J lost 6 bases, V lost 3 bases, and 4 bases had no gene match. The DNA of the CDR3 is TGTGCCACCAGTGATCGACTAGCGGGGGGGCCGGATACGCAGTATTTT. Translating gives CATSDRLAGGPDTQYF.

There are a few counts of this clonotype. V usage is TRBV28 and J usage is TRBJ2-7, with a possible D match to TRBD1 (5 bases). The length of the CDR3 is 11 residues. CDR1 MDHEN and CDR2 SYDVKM come from the germline V gene. The V end was cut by 8 bases, the J end by 3 bases, with 8 bases between. The CDR3 DNA sequence: TGTGCCAGCGGGGCAGGCTACGAGCAGTACGTC. Protein: CASGAGYEQYV.

This clonotype was counted only a few times. The chain recombines TRBV19 with TRBJ1-2; the D is unclear. Per germline, CDR1 LNHDA and CDR2 SQIVND (reference sequence). V shed 7 bases and J shed 0 bases, with 12 bases lying between them. The CDR3 is 14 amino acids. Written as DNA, the CDR3 is TGTGCCAGTACCCAGGACCTACCTAACTATGGCTACACCTTC. This sequence encodes CASTQDLPNYGYTF. Using reference TRBV19 and TRBJ1-2 for the parts outside the CDR3, the full variable domain is DGGITQSPKYLFRKEGQNVTLSCEQNLNHDAMYWYRQDPGQGLRLIYYSQIVNDFQKGDIAEGYSVSREKKESFPLTVTSAQKNPTAFYLCASTQDLPNYGYTFGSGTRLTVV.

A single count supports this clonotype. The genes are TRBV18 and TRBJ2-1, with 10 bases that match TRBD2. The CDR3 is 16 amino acids. Germline loops: CDR1 KGHSH, CDR2 LQKENI. V lost 0 bases to trimming and J lost 2 bases; unmatched junction nucleotides: 1. CDR3 nucleotide sequence: TGTGCCAGCTCACCACCGAGCGGGGGGGCCTACAATGAGCAGTTCTTC. Amino acid sequence: CASSPPSGGAYNEQFF.

The chain links TRBV5-1 to TRBJ2-1; either TRBD1 or TRBD2 may supply D (5 bases each). The CDR3 extends over 15 amino acids. Trimming cost V 2 bases and J 2 bases, with 11 bases left between them. Germline loops: CDR1 SGHRS, CDR2 YFSETQ. CDR3 DNA sequence: TGCGCCAGCAGCTTTGCCGGGGCCACCTACAATGAGCAGTTCTTC. Protein product: CASSFAGATYNEQFF.

In its sample, this clonotype was seen a few times. The J gene is TRBJ2-1, the V gene TRBV19; D gene ambiguous. Germline V gives CDR1 LNHDA, CDR2 SQIVND (reference sequence). Trimming cost V 3 bases and J 7 bases, with 7 bases left between them. CDR3 length: 12 residues. As DNA, the CDR3 is TGTGCCAGTAGTATTTATAGGAATGAGCAGTTCTTC. Translating gives CASSIYRNEQFF.

In this sample, this clonotype turned up many times. This rearrangement joins TRBV5-1 to TRBJ2-5; 9 nucleotides line up with TRBD1. The CDR3 sequence is 16 residues long. Germline values: CDR1 SGHRS, CDR2 YFSETQ. The trim removed 0 bases at V and 4 bases at J, leaving 7 bases unmatched. The CDR3 region is CASSLGGTGGGETQYF. CDR3 coding DNA: TGCGCCAGCAGCTTGGGGGGAACAGGGGGCGGAGAGACCCAGTACTTC.

In this sample, this clonotype turned up many times. The rearrangement joins TRBV27 to TRBJ2-7; D is perhaps TRBD1 or TRBD2 (6 bases each). The CDR3 is 12 residues long. Germline V gene sequence: CDR1 MNHEY, CDR2 SMNVEV (reference sequence). V lost 4 bases and J lost 11, with 15 bases in between. The CDR3 loop reads CASSSLGGREYF. CDR3 sequence (DNA): TGTGCCAGCAGTTCCCTTGGGGGGCGCGAGTACTTC.

The CDR3 coding sequence is TGCAGTGCGTACGGGGGCCGTAGCTCCTACAATGAGCAGTTCTTC. Protein: CSAYGGRSSYNEQFF. The chain couples TRBV20-1 to TRBJ2-1, with D perhaps given as TRBD1 or TRBD2 (6 bases each). Germline values: CDR1 DFQATT, CDR2 SNEGSKA (reference sequence). V gave up 6 bases and J gave up 0 bases, with 15 bases separating them. The CDR3 extends over 15 amino acids.

The chain has TRBV9 and TRBJ2-3, with 9 bases identical to TRBD2. The CDR3 runs to 17 residues. The germline V gene encodes CDR1 SGDLS and CDR2 YYNGEE. Trimming removed 4 bases from V and 3 bases from J; junction bases left unmatched: 12. Here the CDR3 reads CASSPPPGLAGTDTQYF. CDR3 in DNA: TGTGCCAGCAGCCCTCCACCGGGACTAGCCGGTACAGATACGCAGTATTTT.

The J gene is TRBJ1-2, the V gene TRBV5-1; 7 nucleotides agree with TRBD1. After removal of 0 bases from V and 5 bases from J, the junction contained 1 base not matched to a gene. Germline CDR1 reads SGHRS; CDR2 reads YFSETQ. This CDR3 is built from 13 residues. CDR3 amino acids: CASSLETGYGYTF. CDR3 sequence (DNA): TGCGCCAGCAGCTTGGAGACAGGGTATGGCTACACCTTC.

The chain carries TRBV11-2 and TRBJ2-3, with 8 bases that match TRBD2. CDR1 and CDR2 (germline): SGHAT, FQNNGV. The CDR3 spans 15 residues. The ends lost 5 bases at V and 6 bases at J; junction bases unmatched: 10. The CDR3 region is CASSILHPSGDTQYF. CDR3 bases: TGTGCCAGCAGCATACTTCACCCTAGCGGGGATACGCAGTATTTT.

J is TRBJ2-7 and V is TRBV10-3; the D is unclear. This CDR3 is 11 amino acids long. Trimming cost V 2 bases and J 4 bases, with 3 bases left between them. Germline CDR1 and CDR2: ENHRY and SYGVKD. CDR3 coding DNA: TGTGCCATCAGTGAGGGGTACGAGCAGTACTTC. Its protein product is CAISEGYEQYF.

This clonotype was seen only a few times. The chain combines TRBV20-1 with TRBJ2-7; no definite D call. Trimming left V 3 bases short and J 4 bases short, with 16 bases between. CDR1 is DFQATT and CDR2 is SNEGSKA in the germline V gene (reference sequence). The CDR3 runs 14 residues. The CDR3 here is CSASRSVVNYEQYF. The CDR3 nucleotides read TGCAGTGCTAGCCGGTCAGTGGTTAATTACGAGCAGTACTTC.

A few counts support this clonotype. This chain links TRBV7-3 with TRBJ1-6; D may be TRBD1 (6 bases). This CDR3 region has 15 residues. CDR1 is SGHTA, CDR2 FQGTGA, per germline. V lost 5 bases and J lost 5, with 13 bases in between. For the CDR3, the DNA is TGTGCCAGCAGCGTCGAAGGACAGAATAATTCACCCCTCCACTTT. As protein: CASSVEGQNNSPLHF.

V usage is TRBV12-3 or TRBV12-4 and J usage is TRBJ2-1, with no clear D. The CDR3 totals 18 residues. V was shortened by 4 bases and J by 3 bases, with 22 bases between the two germline ends. The CDR3 region has the DNA TGTGCCAGCAGTTCCGAACCCGAGTCTACGACCCTCTACAATGAGCAGTTCTTC. It yields the protein CASSSEPESTTLYNEQFF.

The V call is TRBV12-3 or TRBV12-4, the J call TRBJ2-7, with TRBD2 matching over 7 bases. Trimming cost V 2 bases and J 2 bases; bases outside gene matches: 3. There are 14 residues in the CDR3. In DNA, the CDR3 is TGTGCCAGCAGTTTAACGGGGGGAGCCTACGAGCAGTACGTC. It specifies CASSLTGGAYEQYV.

Concerning this clonotype: This may come from a read error, since a much larger clone is one base off. The chain joins TRBV5-5 to TRBJ1-6; D may be TRBD1 (5 bases). Germline V gene sequence: CDR1 SGHKS, CDR2 YYEKEE (reference sequence). The CDR3 is 13 amino acids. The chain's CDR3 is CGSGGGPESPLHF. The DNA of the CDR3 is TGTGGCAGTGGGGGGGGACCCGAGTCACCCCTCCACTTT.

V usage is TRBV20-1 and J usage is TRBJ1-1; D not certain. V lost 1 base, J lost 1 base, and 7 bases lay in between. The germline V gene has CDR1 DFQATT and CDR2 SNEGSKA (reference sequence). The CDR3 is 13 amino acids. CDR3 in DNA: TGCAGTGCTAGAGTAGACTCGAACACTGAAGCTTTCTTT. Protein product: CSARVDSNTEAFF.

This sequence joins TRBV28 and TRBJ2-1; D gene uncertain. Germline loops: CDR1 MDHEN, CDR2 SYDVKM. The CDR3 sequence is 14 residues long. V lost 3 bases and J 7 bases, leaving 13 bases between the germline ends. CDR3 amino acids: CASSLVRPRNEQFF. The CDR3 region has the DNA TGTGCCAGCAGTTTGGTGCGACCTCGGAATGAGCAGTTCTTC. The full variable domain, its missing parts supplied by reference TRBV28 and TRBJ2-1, is DVKVTQSSRYLVKRTGEKVFLECVQDMDHENMFWYRQDPGLGLRLIYFSYDVKMKEKGDIPEGYSVSREKKERFSLILESASTNQTSMYLCASSLVRPRNEQFFGPGTRLTVL.

This clonotype was seen a handful of times. The chain recombines TRBV7-9 with TRBJ1-2; D not resolved. V was trimmed by 5 bases and J by 0 bases, leaving 10 bases between them. The CDR3 runs 14 residues. The germline CDR1 and CDR2 sequences are SEHNR and FQNEAQ (reference sequence). CDR3 sequence: CASSPPFTNYGYTF. As DNA, the CDR3 is TGTGCCAGCAGCCCCCCATTTACTAACTATGGCTACACCTTC. The full variable domain, its missing parts supplied by reference TRBV7-9 and TRBJ1-2, is DTGVSQNPRHKITKRGQNVTFRCDPISEHNRLYWYRQTLGQGPEFLTYFQNEAQLEKSRLLSDRFSAERPKGSFSTLEIQRTEQGDSAMYLCASSPPFTNYGYTFGSGTRLTVV.